This T cell receptor (beta chain) was observed in a study of read filtering for tumor transcriptome and immune sequencing. The wider study: After DNase treatment, RNA was made into whole-transcriptome libraries. General study points: This fraction held mixed bone marrow immune cells after CD138-negative sorting.

Germline assignment: CDR1 LNHDA and CDR2 SQIVND (reference sequence). The CDR3 totals 17 residues. V lost 3 bases and J lost 4; bases outside the gene matches: 8. This clonotype was detected ten times or more. What it binds is not known. From 300 to 450 ng of RNA, a library with molecular barcoded alpha/delta and beta/gamma adaptors was made. TCRdb re-analysed the reads in MiXCR, keeping a single row per CDR3 protein. The sample includes about 46,000 distinct CDR3 sequences, about a fifth of them seen just once. The chain combines TRBV19 with TRBJ2-2; 10 bases are a match to TRBD2. Source material: a population of CD138-negative cells sorted from bone marrow. The receptor was isolated from a donor aged 40 or over with multiple myeloma. CDR3 sequence: CASSILASGRSTGELFF. The CDR3 DNA is TGTGCCAGTAGTATCCTGGCTAGCGGGAGATCCACCGGGGAGCTGTTTTTT.